Listed below are T cell receptor beta chains from one sample, sequenced in a study of blood T cell repertoires in COVID-19. TCRdb's table, derived via immunoSEQ multiplex PCR, lists solely in-frame clones and lacks some. The sample holds about 210,000 clones, around four fifths seen once. Sequenced: peripheral blood. These receptors all stem from a middle-aged man with active or convalescent COVID-19. The CDR3 runs from the conserved cysteine through the conserved F or W. The order of the fields is V gene, D gene, clone size, J gene, CDR3 protein, CDR3 DNA. The D gene is left open where the match is weak. The size of a clone is reported for some rows only, either as once, few or many, or as a class for expanded clones.

v_call: TRBV6-6
d_call: -
clone_size: -
j_call: TRBJ1-1
cdr3_aa: CASSYVSGLEAFF
cdr3_nt: TGTGCCAGCAGTTACGTCTCAGGGTTGGAAGCTTTCTTT

v_call: TRBV19
d_call: -
clone_size: few
j_call: TRBJ1-2
cdr3_aa: CASSPLRDSSYGYTF
cdr3_nt: TGTGCCAGTAGTCCACTCCGGGACTCAAGCTATGGCTACACCTTC

v_call: TRBV19
d_call: -
clone_size: -
j_call: TRBJ2-5
cdr3_aa: CASSISQAVLETQYF
cdr3_nt: TGTGCCAGTAGCATCTCCCAAGCGGTCTTGGAGACCCAGTACTTC

v_call: TRBV2
d_call: TRBD2
clone_size: -
j_call: TRBJ2-1
cdr3_aa: CASRRGGAAANEQFF
cdr3_nt: TGTGCCAGCAGACGCGGGGGGGCCGCGGCGAATGAGCAGTTCTTC

v_call: TRBV4-2
d_call: TRBD2
clone_size: few
j_call: TRBJ2-7
cdr3_aa: CASSATREGDYEQYF
cdr3_nt: TGTGCCAGCAGCGCCACTCGGGAGGGGGACTACGAGCAGTACTTC

v_call: TRBV30
d_call: -
clone_size: -
j_call: TRBJ1-1
cdr3_aa: CASPGNTEAFF
cdr3_nt: TGTGCCTCCCCGGGGAACACTGAAGCTTTCTTT

v_call: TRBV3-1/TRBV3-2
d_call: TRBD1
clone_size: -
j_call: TRBJ1-5
cdr3_aa: CASSPGDRALGQPQHF
cdr3_nt: TGTGCCAGCAGCCCCGGAGACAGGGCTCTCGGTCAGCCCCAGCATTTT

v_call: TRBV5-6
d_call: TRBD2
clone_size: -
j_call: TRBJ2-1
cdr3_aa: CASSLDSGRVSNEQFF
cdr3_nt: TGTGCCAGCAGCTTGGATAGCGGGAGGGTTTCCAATGAGCAGTTCTTC

v_call: TRBV5-8
d_call: TRBD1
clone_size: -
j_call: TRBJ1-1
cdr3_aa: CASSPYIGTGGSEAFF
cdr3_nt: TGTGCCAGCAGCCCTTATATTGGGACAGGGGGCTCTGAAGCTTTCTTT

v_call: TRBV9
d_call: TRBD1
clone_size: -
j_call: TRBJ1-1
cdr3_aa: CASSPDRGPDTEAFF
cdr3_nt: TGTGCCAGCAGCCCCGACAGGGGGCCTGACACTGAAGCTTTCTTT

v_call: TRBV6-2/TRBV6-3
d_call: -
clone_size: -
j_call: TRBJ2-1
cdr3_aa: CASSSVLAPLYNEQFF
cdr3_nt: TGTGCCAGCAGTTCCGTTCTAGCGCCACTTTACAATGAGCAGTTCTTC

v_call: TRBV7-2
d_call: -
clone_size: -
j_call: TRBJ2-7
cdr3_aa: CASSLELTGLGRGEQYF
cdr3_nt: TGTGCCAGCAGCTTAGAATTGACGGGACTTGGCCGGGGAGAGCAGTACTTC

v_call: TRBV10-2
d_call: -
clone_size: once
j_call: TRBJ2-5
cdr3_aa: CASSEWGLRGETQYF
cdr3_nt: TGCGCCAGCAGTGAGTGGGGACTCCGTGGGGAGACCCAGTACTTC

v_call: TRBV30
d_call: TRBD1
clone_size: -
j_call: TRBJ2-7
cdr3_aa: CAWSVYRDRAPQQYF
cdr3_nt: TGTGCCTGGAGTGTCTACCGGGACAGGGCCCCCCAGCAGTACTTC

v_call: TRBV15
d_call: -
clone_size: -
j_call: TRBJ1-1
cdr3_aa: CATSTYRVEAFF
cdr3_nt: TGTGCCACCAGCACCTACAGGGTTGAAGCTTTCTTT

v_call: TRBV7-8
d_call: TRBD1
clone_size: -
j_call: TRBJ2-7
cdr3_aa: CASSLAERTGSSEQYF
cdr3_nt: TGTGCCAGCAGCTTAGCTGAGCGGACAGGGTCCTCCGAGCAGTACTTC

v_call: TRBV30
d_call: TRBD1
clone_size: once
j_call: TRBJ1-2
cdr3_aa: CAWRPTGGIGYTF
cdr3_nt: TGTGCCTGGAGACCAACAGGGGGGATTGGCTACACCTTC

v_call: TRBV5-1
d_call: TRBD1
clone_size: -
j_call: TRBJ2-7
cdr3_aa: CASSFTGGSEGEQYF
cdr3_nt: TGCGCCAGCAGCTTTACAGGGGGCTCGGAAGGCGAGCAGTACTTC

v_call: TRBV2
d_call: -
clone_size: -
j_call: TRBJ1-2
cdr3_aa: CATVERRGYTF
cdr3_nt: TGTGCCACCGTGGAGAGGCGAGGCTACACCTTC

v_call: TRBV2
d_call: -
clone_size: -
j_call: TRBJ1-1
cdr3_aa: CASSGGAWTEAFF
cdr3_nt: TGTGCCAGCAGTGGGGGCGCCTGGACTGAAGCTTTCTTT

v_call: TRBV3-1/TRBV3-2
d_call: -
clone_size: -
j_call: TRBJ1-1
cdr3_aa: CASSQDRIQGQTEAFF
cdr3_nt: TGTGCCAGCAGCCAAGATCGGATTCAGGGGCAGACTGAAGCTTTCTTT

v_call: TRBV27
d_call: TRBD1
clone_size: -
j_call: TRBJ2-7
cdr3_aa: CASSTPGQGTYEQYF
cdr3_nt: TGTGCCAGCAGCACTCCGGGACAGGGGACCTACGAGCAGTACTTC

v_call: TRBV11-2
d_call: -
clone_size: -
j_call: TRBJ1-5
cdr3_aa: CASSLKTGGAPQHF
cdr3_nt: TGTGCCAGCAGCTTAAAGACGGGTGGAGCGCCCCAGCATTTT

v_call: TRBV5-1
d_call: -
clone_size: -
j_call: TRBJ1-2
cdr3_aa: CASSLEGMNGYTF
cdr3_nt: TGCGCCAGCAGCTTGGAGGGGATGAATGGCTACACCTTC

v_call: TRBV2
d_call: TRBD1
clone_size: -
j_call: TRBJ2-5
cdr3_aa: CASRGQGMETQYF
cdr3_nt: TGTGCCAGCAGGGGACAGGGCATGGAGACCCAGTACTTC

v_call: TRBV28
d_call: TRBD2
clone_size: -
j_call: TRBJ2-1
cdr3_aa: CASSSPPWRTSGRAHEQFF
cdr3_nt: TGTGCCAGCAGTTCCCCCCCCTGGAGGACTAGCGGGAGGGCCCATGAGCAGTTCTTC

v_call: TRBV7-2
d_call: TRBD1
clone_size: -
j_call: TRBJ2-3
cdr3_aa: CASSARRGTDTQYF
cdr3_nt: TGTGCCAGCAGCGCCCGCAGGGGGACAGATACGCAGTATTTT

v_call: TRBV7-6
d_call: -
clone_size: -
j_call: TRBJ2-3
cdr3_aa: CASSLAGASTDTQYF
cdr3_nt: TGTGCCAGCAGCTTAGCGGGAGCCTCCACAGATACGCAGTATTTT

v_call: TRBV29-1
d_call: -
clone_size: -
j_call: TRBJ1-1
cdr3_aa: CSVSGQRMNTEAFF
cdr3_nt: TGCAGCGTGAGCGGACAGAGGATGAACACTGAAGCTTTCTTT

v_call: TRBV11-2
d_call: TRBD1
clone_size: -
j_call: TRBJ2-7
cdr3_aa: CASSWSSGTGDEQYF
cdr3_nt: TGTGCCAGCAGCTGGTCATCCGGGACAGGGGACGAGCAGTACTTC

v_call: TRBV2
d_call: -
clone_size: -
j_call: TRBJ1-5
cdr3_aa: CASSVRGPQHF
cdr3_nt: TGTGCCAGCAGTGTCCGCGGGCCCCAGCATTTT

v_call: TRBV19
d_call: TRBD2
clone_size: -
j_call: TRBJ2-1
cdr3_aa: CASSLSGIYNEQFF
cdr3_nt: TGTGCCAGTAGTCTTAGCGGGATATACAATGAGCAGTTCTTC

v_call: TRBV4-3
d_call: -
clone_size: -
j_call: TRBJ2-3
cdr3_aa: CASSQGLAADTQYF
cdr3_nt: TGCGCCAGCAGCCAAGGTTTGGCGGCAGATACGCAGTATTTT

v_call: TRBV11-2
d_call: -
clone_size: once
j_call: TRBJ1-1
cdr3_aa: CASSLGQASEAFF
cdr3_nt: TGTGCCAGCAGCTTGGGGCAGGCTTCTGAAGCTTTCTTT

v_call: TRBV4-1
d_call: TRBD1
clone_size: -
j_call: TRBJ1-1
cdr3_aa: CASGEQGDTEAFF
cdr3_nt: TGCGCCAGCGGAGAACAGGGGGACACTGAAGCTTTCTTT

v_call: TRBV5-1
d_call: TRBD1
clone_size: -
j_call: TRBJ1-4
cdr3_aa: CASSLGTGENEKLFF
cdr3_nt: TGCGCCAGCAGCTTGGGGACAGGTGAAAATGAAAAACTGTTTTTT

v_call: TRBV7-6
d_call: TRBD1
clone_size: few
j_call: TRBJ1-2
cdr3_aa: CASSPWTGNGYGYTF
cdr3_nt: TGTGCCAGCAGCCCTTGGACAGGGAACGGCTATGGCTACACCTTC

v_call: TRBV2
d_call: -
clone_size: -
j_call: TRBJ1-2
cdr3_aa: CASGEGGINYGYTF
cdr3_nt: TGTGCCAGCGGGGAGGGGGGAATTAACTATGGCTACACCTTC

v_call: TRBV2
d_call: -
clone_size: -
j_call: TRBJ1-1
cdr3_aa: CASSEAFVTEAFF
cdr3_nt: TGTGCCAGCAGTGAGGCCTTTGTCACTGAAGCTTTCTTT

v_call: TRBV6-6
d_call: TRBD1
clone_size: -
j_call: TRBJ1-1
cdr3_aa: CASSQRDRGLEGNTEAFF
cdr3_nt: TGTGCCAGCAGTCAACGGGACAGGGGGCTAGAGGGGAACACTGAAGCTTTCTTT

v_call: TRBV5-1
d_call: TRBD2
clone_size: -
j_call: TRBJ2-2
cdr3_aa: CASSTRPSGRGSTGELFF
cdr3_nt: TGCGCCAGCAGCACCCGACCAAGCGGGAGGGGGAGCACCGGGGAGCTGTTTTTT

v_call: TRBV5-5
d_call: -
clone_size: -
j_call: TRBJ1-1
cdr3_aa: CASSLALNTEAFF
cdr3_nt: TGTGCCAGCAGCTTGGCTTTGAACACTGAAGCTTTCTTT

v_call: TRBV27
d_call: TRBD1
clone_size: few
j_call: TRBJ2-7
cdr3_aa: CASSSLSGQVLKGSSVYEQYF
cdr3_nt: TGTGCCAGCAGTTCATTATCAGGACAGGTTTTAAAGGGTTCTTCGGTCTACGAGCAGTACTTC

v_call: TRBV7-2
d_call: TRBD1
clone_size: -
j_call: TRBJ1-2
cdr3_aa: CASSFDPGQGYGYTF
cdr3_nt: TGTGCCAGCAGCTTCGATCCGGGACAGGGCTATGGCTACACCTTC

v_call: TRBV19
d_call: TRBD2
clone_size: -
j_call: TRBJ2-1
cdr3_aa: CASSIEWVLAGGRGNEQFF
cdr3_nt: TGTGCCAGTAGTATTGAGTGGGTTCTAGCGGGGGGGCGAGGCAATGAGCAGTTCTTC

v_call: TRBV4-1
d_call: TRBD2
clone_size: many
j_call: TRBJ2-1
cdr3_aa: CASSQATPSSGGSYNEQFF
cdr3_nt: TGCGCCAGCAGCCAAGCTACCCCATCTAGCGGAGGCTCCTACAATGAGCAGTTCTTC

v_call: TRBV28
d_call: -
clone_size: -
j_call: TRBJ2-7
cdr3_aa: CASSLRGWYEQYF
cdr3_nt: TGTGCCAGCAGTTTGCGGGGTTGGTACGAGCAGTACTTC

v_call: TRBV5-4
d_call: TRBD2
clone_size: -
j_call: TRBJ2-7
cdr3_aa: CASSRWRGDLTEQYF
cdr3_nt: TGTGCCAGCAGCCGCTGGCGGGGGGATCTTACTGAGCAGTACTTC

v_call: TRBV5-1
d_call: -
clone_size: -
j_call: TRBJ1-3
cdr3_aa: CASSPNVGGSGNTIYF
cdr3_nt: TGCGCCAGCAGCCCCAACGTCGGGGGGTCTGGAAACACCATATATTTT

v_call: TRBV7-2
d_call: -
clone_size: -
j_call: TRBJ2-7
cdr3_aa: CASSLDSGKAQYF
cdr3_nt: TGTGCCAGCAGCTTAGATTCGGGGAAGGCGCAGTACTTC

v_call: TRBV4-2
d_call: TRBD1
clone_size: -
j_call: TRBJ2-1
cdr3_aa: CASSARDRELNEQFF
cdr3_nt: TGTGCCAGCAGCGCTCGGGACAGGGAGTTAAATGAGCAGTTCTTC

v_call: TRBV14
d_call: TRBD1
clone_size: -
j_call: TRBJ2-7
cdr3_aa: CASSQPGQQNYEQYF
cdr3_nt: TGTGCCAGCAGCCAACCGGGACAGCAAAATTACGAGCAGTACTTC

v_call: TRBV28
d_call: TRBD2
clone_size: many
j_call: TRBJ2-3
cdr3_aa: CASSLQGLAGDTQYF
cdr3_nt: TGTGCCAGCAGTTTACAGGGACTAGCGGGAGATACGCAGTATTTT

v_call: TRBV29-1
d_call: TRBD1
clone_size: -
j_call: TRBJ1-1
cdr3_aa: CSATGGNTEAFF
cdr3_nt: TGCAGCGCTACAGGGGGCAACACTGAAGCTTTCTTT

v_call: TRBV11-2
d_call: -
clone_size: once
j_call: TRBJ1-3
cdr3_aa: CASSLAAGSSGNTIYF
cdr3_nt: TGTGCCAGCAGCTTAGCGGCAGGGTCCTCTGGAAACACCATATATTTT

v_call: TRBV7-2
d_call: -
clone_size: once
j_call: TRBJ1-4
cdr3_aa: CASSLGGEAEKLFF
cdr3_nt: TGTGCCAGCAGCTTAGGGGGCGAGGCCGAAAAACTGTTTTTT

v_call: TRBV10-2
d_call: TRBD1
clone_size: -
j_call: TRBJ1-1
cdr3_aa: CASSGQGVEAFF
cdr3_nt: TGCGCCAGCAGTGGACAGGGAGTTGAAGCTTTCTTT